The rows below give T cell receptor beta chains drawn from one sample of a study of monozygotic twins with inflammatory bowel disease. TCRdb processed the 5' RACE reads again and assigns one entry to each CDR3 protein, with no DNA. The sample's table shows 350,000 to 550,000 distinct CDR3 sequences. Material for sequencing was blood. These receptors all come from a human donor with ulcerative colitis or Crohn's disease, or a healthy co-twin of an affected twin (not recorded which). Both conserved end residues are part of each CDR3.

TRBV20-1,TRBJ2-6,CSAPDSNSGANVLTF
TRBV12-3/TRBV12-4,TRBJ2-2,CASSPRTGDVGELFF
TRBV5-1,TRBJ2-1,CASSTLGQPRESGLSSYNEQFF
TRBV29-1,TRBJ2-3,CSPRLAGAGDTQYF
TRBV12-3/TRBV12-4,TRBJ1-6,CASREELAGSPLHF
TRBV10-3,TRBJ2-3,CAISDPGLEVGDTQYF
TRBV5-4,TRBJ1-2,CASSRIGQGGYGYTF
TRBV9,TRBJ2-3,CASSVLAGGNTDTQYF
TRBV4-3,TRBJ1-6,CASGPGTPPNSPLHF
TRBV2,TRBJ1-5,CASRAGPQGSQPQHF
TRBV10-3,TRBJ2-3,CAISEAGLADTQYF
TRBV3-1,TRBJ2-5,CASSQSEAGREGTQYF
TRBV20-1,TRBJ1-1,CSARAGSGRNTEASF
TRBV3-1,TRBJ2-7,CASSQVLAGSYEQYF
TRBV19,TRBJ1-1,CASSLVGPNTEAFF
TRBV18,TRBJ2-3,CASSLTRDSSTDTQYF
TRBV7-9,TRBJ1-1,CASSSRQGFTEAFF
TRBV12-3/TRBV12-4,TRBJ1-1,CASITGPNTEAFF
TRBV24-1,TRBJ2-2,CATSDDTRTGIIAGELFF
TRBV7-2,TRBJ2-1,CASSLAVGAFYNEQFF
TRBV19,TRBJ2-4,CASSMGALSGGRKSENIQYF
TRBV7-8,TRBJ2-3,CASSLLAGTDTQYF
TRBV7-9,TRBJ1-1,CASSTRTEAFF
TRBV19,TRBJ1-5,CASGAGTGGNQPQHF
TRBV5-5,TRBJ1-6,CASSSGTGISPLHF
TRBV18,TRBJ2-7,CASSIRGPPREGEQYF
TRBV5-5,TRBJ2-2,CASSSQQGPSNTGELFF
TRBV5-5,TRBJ2-5,CASSFSRLARQETQYF
TRBV29-1,TRBJ2-1,CSVNGHNYNEQFF
TRBV5-1,TRBJ2-7,CASSTLAGDSYKQYF
TRBV5-6,TRBJ1-2,CASSSRGRGYTF
TRBV29-1,TRBJ2-7,CSVEDHQGDGYEQYF
TRBV5-1,TRBJ2-1,CASSLAPGLASGEYNEQFF
TRBV7-3,TRBJ2-3,CASSAGLSSTDTQYF
TRBV24-1,TRBJ2-1,CATGWTDPQGGSYNEQFF
TRBV13,TRBJ2-5,CASSPRGLETQYF
TRBV5-1,TRBJ1-1,CARGTGGDTEAFF
TRBV6-4,TRBJ2-5,CASRPQPEFAETQYF
TRBV7-2,TRBJ1-2,CASSQQQGVYGYTF
TRBV12-3/TRBV12-4,TRBJ2-3,CASSTGLAGGGADTQYF
TRBV7-2,TRBJ2-3,CASSLIGGEATDTQYF
TRBV6-2/TRBV6-3,TRBJ2-2,CASSPTRDRGNTGELFF
TRBV27,TRBJ2-7,CASSLRGVSWEEQYF